The 14 T cell receptor beta chains in this list originate from one sample, sequenced in a study of regulatory T cells in long-lasting Graves disease. The time point here: newly diagnosed GD, antithyroid drugs for less than 3 months. Generation of the TCR library employed RNA extracted from PBMCs. Construction of the TCR beta libraries employed iRepertoire HTBI primers in conjunction with Arm-PCR of CDR3 regions. TCRdb passed the multiplex PCR reads through MiXCR, listing each CDR3 protein once. This sample has roughly 250,000 distinct CDR3 sequences; 15% to 20% occur once, and the top ten carry about 15%. These same records also appear under a second study, on T cells in Graves' hyperthyroidism and ophthalmopathy.

The sequences come from peripheral blood mononuclear cells (PBMCs), collected at new diagnosis, from a patient treated with antithyroid drugs. All receptors come from a woman aged 30 to 39 with Graves disease.

This clonotype has at least ten counts. V gene TRBV6-2 or TRBV6-3 combines with J gene TRBJ1-5, with a tentative D call TRBD1 (6 bases). Trimming removed 3 bases from V and 1 base from J, with 13 bases in between. CDR1 MNHEY and CDR2 SVGEGT come from the germline V gene. The length of the CDR3 is 16 residues. CDR3 sequence: CASSYQQGLSNQPQHF. The CDR3 nucleotides read TGTGCCAGCAGTTATCAACAGGGACTAAGCAATCAGCCCCAGCATTTT.

This clonotype was counted ten times or more. The rearrangement links TRBV11-2 to TRBJ2-7, with 8 bases matching TRBD2. Germline values: CDR1 SGHAT, CDR2 FQNNGV. The CDR3 extends over 15 amino acids. V dropped 1 base and J dropped 5; count of bases not matched to a gene: 7. CDR3: CASSLAGRGHDEQYF. The CDR3 DNA sequence: TGTGCCAGCAGCTTAGCCGGGAGGGGCCACGACGAGCAGTACTTC.

A remark on this clonotype: This probably arose from a read error, given a far larger clone one base away. This chain uses TRBV5-6 with TRBJ1-2; D remains unclear. Trimming removed 0 bases at V and 0 bases at J, with 6 bases between. The CDR3 totals 14 residues. Germline values: CDR1 SGHDT, CDR2 YYEEEE. The CDR3 DNA sequence: TGTGCCAGCAGCTTGGCATATACTAACTATGGCTACACCTTC. It translates to CASSLAYTNYGYTF.

This clonotype was recorded at least ten times. The rearrangement joins TRBV18 to TRBJ1-2, with 7 bases that match TRBD1. CDR1 is KGHSH, CDR2 LQKENI, per germline. V was clipped by 3 bases and J by 3 bases; unmatched bases: 4. CDR3 length equals 14 residues. CDR3 loop: CASSPQTGDYGYTF. CDR3 sequence (DNA): TGTGCCAGCTCACCGCAAACAGGGGACTATGGCTACACCTTC.

This clonotype was seen ten or more times. The V call is TRBV7-9, the J call TRBJ1-1; D not certain. This CDR3 has 14 residues. Germline V gives CDR1 SEHNR, CDR2 FQNEAQ (reference sequence). Trimming shortened V by 4 bases and J by 1 base, and 10 bases separated the two germline ends. The CDR3 spells CASSSLSGNTEAFF. The CDR3 nucleotides are TGTGCCAGCAGCTCCCTCTCAGGGAACACTGAAGCTTTCTTT.

This sequence joins TRBV5-1 and TRBJ2-3; TRBD2 matches at 13 bases. V lost 4 bases and J lost 4; bases outside the gene matches: 6. CDR3 length: 16 residues. CDR1 is SGHRS and CDR2 is YFSETQ in the germline V gene. The CDR3: CASSPWTSGGSDTQYF. The CDR3 DNA sequence: TGCGCCAGCAGCCCGTGGACTAGCGGGGGATCAGATACGCAGTATTTT.

This clonotype was seen ten or more times. The chain uses TRBV7-9 and TRBJ2-1; D is unclear. Germline V gene lookup returns CDR1 SEHNR and CDR2 FQNEAQ (reference sequence). The CDR3 has 12 residues. The V and J ends lost 3 bases and 7 bases respectively, with 7 bases between them. The CDR3 sequence is CASSFVWNEQFF. DNA of the CDR3: TGTGCCAGCAGCTTCGTATGGAATGAGCAGTTCTTC.

The V and J genes are TRBV6-1 and TRBJ1-2, with D perhaps TRBD1 (6 bases). The length of the CDR3 is 13 residues. Deletions cut 5 bases from V and 8 bases from J, with 15 bases between. The germline V gene encodes CDR1 MNHNS and CDR2 SASEGT. CDR3 nucleotide sequence: TGTGCCAGCAGTCGGGGGTGGGGGCAAGGCTACACCTTC. Translating it yields CASSRGWGQGYTF.

The J gene is TRBJ1-3, the V gene TRBV12-5; no definite D call. Germline-derived CDR1 and CDR2 are LGHNT and FRNRAP. Trimming removed 3 bases at V and 0 bases at J, with 15 bases between. This CDR3 contains 17 residues. The CDR3, as DNA: TGTGCTAGTGGTTTCCATCGACCAACGTACTCTGGAAACACCATATATTTT. Its translation: CASGFHRPTYSGNTIYF.

This clonotype was counted at least ten times. V is TRBV5-5 and J is TRBJ2-2; TRBD1 matches at 9 bases. CDR3 length: 15 amino acids. V was pared by 4 bases and J by 6 bases, with 7 bases of the junction left unmatched. Germline loops: CDR1 SGHKS, CDR2 YYEKEE (reference sequence). The CDR3 spells CASSRRDRDAGELFF. CDR3 DNA: TGTGCCAGCAGCCGACGGGACAGGGATGCCGGGGAGCTGTTTTTT.

This clonotype was observed at least ten times. The chain couples TRBV18 to TRBJ1-2; 8 positions match TRBD1. V gave up 0 bases and J gave up 7 bases; unmatched junction bases: 4. The CDR3 length is 14 residues. CDR1 is KGHSH, CDR2 LQKENI, per germline. CDR3: CASSPPQGAFGYTF. For the CDR3, the DNA is TGTGCCAGCTCACCACCTCAGGGGGCTTTTGGCTACACCTTC.

The rearrangement links TRBV20-1 to TRBJ2-1; 8 bases line up with TRBD2. In germline, CDR1 is DFQATT, CDR2 SNEGSKA (reference sequence). V trimming: 6 bases; J trimming: 3 bases; junction bases outside the gene matches: 13. This CDR3 comprises 16 residues. CDR3 sequence reads: CSATLRAGGLYNEQFF. The CDR3 DNA reads TGCAGTGCCACCCTACGGGCGGGGGGACTCTACAATGAGCAGTTCTTC.

Details on this clonotype: A much more abundant neighbour one base away suggests this may be a read error. This chain connects TRBV10-2 to TRBJ1-1; D not certain. Germline V gene lookup returns CDR1 WSHSY and CDR2 SAAADI. Trimming removed 5 bases at V and 4 bases at J, with 11 bases between. This CDR3 is built from 13 residues. CDR3 DNA sequence: TGCGCCAGCAGTTTCGAGGCCCCCACTGAAGCTTTCTTT. Translated, it gives CASSFEAPTEAFF.

This clonotype has ten or more counts. This chain connects TRBV5-8 to TRBJ2-3, with 9 bases identical to TRBD1. The CDR3 contains 15 residues. The junction had 9 bases not matched to a gene; V was cut back by 4 bases and J by 6 bases. CDR1 SGHTS and CDR2 YDEGEE come from the germline V gene. The CDR3 spells CASSPAGTGSDTQYF. The CDR3 DNA reads as TGTGCCAGCAGCCCAGCCGGGACAGGGTCCGATACGCAGTATTTT.